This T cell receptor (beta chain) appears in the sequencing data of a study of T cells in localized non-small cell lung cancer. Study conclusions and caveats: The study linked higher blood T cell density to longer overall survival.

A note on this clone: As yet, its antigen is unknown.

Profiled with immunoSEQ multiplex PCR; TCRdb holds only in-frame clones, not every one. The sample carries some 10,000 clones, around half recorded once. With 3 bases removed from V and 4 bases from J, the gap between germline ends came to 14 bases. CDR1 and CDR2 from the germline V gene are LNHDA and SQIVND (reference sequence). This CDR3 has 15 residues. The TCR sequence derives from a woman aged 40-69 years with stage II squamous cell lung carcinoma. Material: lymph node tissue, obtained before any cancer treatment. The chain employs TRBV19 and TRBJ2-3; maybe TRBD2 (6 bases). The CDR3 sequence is CASSIGRRAADTQYF. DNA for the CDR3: TGTGCCAGTAGTATTGGCAGGAGGGCCGCAGATACGCAGTATTTT.